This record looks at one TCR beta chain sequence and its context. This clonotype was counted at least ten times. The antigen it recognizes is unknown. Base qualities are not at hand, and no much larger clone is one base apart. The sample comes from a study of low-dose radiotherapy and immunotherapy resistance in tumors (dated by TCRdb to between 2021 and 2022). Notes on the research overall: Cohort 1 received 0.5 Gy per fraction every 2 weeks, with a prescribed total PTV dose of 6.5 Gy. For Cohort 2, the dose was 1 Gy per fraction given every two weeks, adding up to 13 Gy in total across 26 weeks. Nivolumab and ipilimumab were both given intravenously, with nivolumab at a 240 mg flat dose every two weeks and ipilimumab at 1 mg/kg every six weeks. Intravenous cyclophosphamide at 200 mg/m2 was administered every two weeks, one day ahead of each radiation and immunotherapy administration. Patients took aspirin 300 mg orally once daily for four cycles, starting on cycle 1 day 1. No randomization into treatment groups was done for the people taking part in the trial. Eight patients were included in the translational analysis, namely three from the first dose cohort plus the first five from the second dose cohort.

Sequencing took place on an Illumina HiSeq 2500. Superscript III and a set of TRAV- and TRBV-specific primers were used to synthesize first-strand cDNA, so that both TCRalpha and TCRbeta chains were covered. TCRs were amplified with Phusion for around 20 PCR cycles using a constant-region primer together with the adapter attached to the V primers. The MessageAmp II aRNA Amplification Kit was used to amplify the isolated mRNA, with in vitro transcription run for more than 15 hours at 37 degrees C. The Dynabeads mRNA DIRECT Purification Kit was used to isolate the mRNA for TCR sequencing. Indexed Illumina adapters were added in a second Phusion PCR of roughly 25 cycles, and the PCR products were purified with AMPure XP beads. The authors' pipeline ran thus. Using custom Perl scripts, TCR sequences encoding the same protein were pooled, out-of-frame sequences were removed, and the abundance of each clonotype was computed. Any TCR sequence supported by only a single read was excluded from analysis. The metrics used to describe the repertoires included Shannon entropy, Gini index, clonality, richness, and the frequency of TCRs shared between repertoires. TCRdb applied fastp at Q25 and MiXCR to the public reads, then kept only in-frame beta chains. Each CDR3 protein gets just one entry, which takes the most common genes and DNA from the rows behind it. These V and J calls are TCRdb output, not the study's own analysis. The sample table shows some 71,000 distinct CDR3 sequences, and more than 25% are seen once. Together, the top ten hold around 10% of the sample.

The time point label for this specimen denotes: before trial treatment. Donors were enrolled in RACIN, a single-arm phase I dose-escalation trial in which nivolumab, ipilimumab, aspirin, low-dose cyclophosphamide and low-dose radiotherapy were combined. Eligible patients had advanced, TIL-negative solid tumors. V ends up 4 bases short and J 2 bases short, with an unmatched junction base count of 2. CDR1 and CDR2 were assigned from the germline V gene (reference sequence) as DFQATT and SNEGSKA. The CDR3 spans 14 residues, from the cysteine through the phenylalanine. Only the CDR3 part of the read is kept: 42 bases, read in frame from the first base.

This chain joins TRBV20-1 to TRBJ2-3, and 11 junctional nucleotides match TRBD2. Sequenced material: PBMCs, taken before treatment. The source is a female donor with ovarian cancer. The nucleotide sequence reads TGCAGTGCTACTAGCGGGGGGTACACAGATACGCAGTATTTT. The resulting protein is CSATSGGYTDTQYF.